This T cell receptor beta chain was profiled in a study of vaccination effects on CD4 cells after COVID-19. This clone was counted only a few times. Its specificity is unknown. The CDR3 totals 15 residues. Looked up from germline, CDR1 is SGHAT and CDR2 is FQNNGV. V lost 4 bases to trimming and J lost 7 bases, with 17 bases between them. Sequencing was performed with immunoSEQ multiplex PCR; in TCRdb, only in-frame clones are kept and a portion is missing. Seen here are about 64,000 clones, about 72% observed once, and the top ten hold around a quarter. Investigators separated out CD4+ T cells once around 10 days of culture had passed. A positive SARS-CoV-2 PCR test fell between March and December 2020.

The gene calls are TRBV11-2 and TRBJ2-1; a weak D match, TRBD2 (5 bases). This receptor was taken from a human donor who had a prior SARS-CoV-2 infection. The sequencing here drew on CD4+ T cells from PBMCs cultured without peptide, taken before COVID-19 vaccination. Here the CDR3 DNA reads TGTGCCAGCAGCTCCTTTAGCGCCGACCGGAATGAGCAGTTCTTC. Its translation is CASSSFSADRNEQFF.